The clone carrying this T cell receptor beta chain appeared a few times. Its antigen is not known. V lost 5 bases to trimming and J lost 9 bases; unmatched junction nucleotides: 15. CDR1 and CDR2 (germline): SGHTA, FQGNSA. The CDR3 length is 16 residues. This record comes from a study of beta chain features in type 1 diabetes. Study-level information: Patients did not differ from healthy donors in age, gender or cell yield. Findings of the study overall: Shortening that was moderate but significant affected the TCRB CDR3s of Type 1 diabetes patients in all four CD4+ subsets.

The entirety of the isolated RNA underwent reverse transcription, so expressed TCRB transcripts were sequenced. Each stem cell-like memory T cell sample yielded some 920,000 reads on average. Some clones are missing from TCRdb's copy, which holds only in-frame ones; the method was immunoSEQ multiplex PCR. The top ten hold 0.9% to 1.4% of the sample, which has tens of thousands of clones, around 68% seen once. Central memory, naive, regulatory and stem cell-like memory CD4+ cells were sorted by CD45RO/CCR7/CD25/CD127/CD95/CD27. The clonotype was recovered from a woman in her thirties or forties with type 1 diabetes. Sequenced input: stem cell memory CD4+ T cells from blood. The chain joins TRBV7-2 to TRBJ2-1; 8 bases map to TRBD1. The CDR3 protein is CASSINSRGLLSEQFF. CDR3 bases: TGTGCCAGCAGCATCAATTCCAGGGGGCTACTAAGTGAGCAGTTCTTC.